The subject of this entry is one T cell receptor (beta chain). The data belong to a study of shared clonotypes between healthy human individuals. Trimming stripped 3 bases from V and 6 bases from J, with 8 bases between. This CDR3 is 12 amino acids long. The germline V gene has CDR1 ENHRY and CDR2 SYGVKD. Nashville, Tennessee was home to all donors, who were Caucasian adults. Generated by immunoSEQ multiplex PCR, the TCRdb table keeps only in-frame clones and is missing some. The table includes 1.5 million to 1.9 million clones, under 99% detected once. Sequenced sample: naive CD4+ T cells sorted from blood. Described subset: CD45RA+ positively selected. The clonotype was recovered from a man aged 25 to 40 in good health. The J gene is TRBJ1-1, the V gene TRBV10-3; a weak D match, TRBD1 (6 bases). CDR3 coding DNA: TGTGCCATCAGTGAAGAGGGGGCTGAAGCTTTCTTT. It specifies CAISEEGAEAFF.